Here is one T cell receptor beta chain with its context. Its antigen is undetermined. The CDR3 has 14 amino acids. Cells classed as naive CD8+ T cells were CD45RO-CCR7+CD27+CD95-. The authors prepared UMI-labeled TRB cDNA libraries by 5' RACE. TCRdb re-analyzed the 5' RACE reads; it lists each CDR3 protein once, without DNA. This table holds approximately 90,000 distinct CDR3 sequences. This entry is derived from a study of CXCR3-negative and CXCR3-positive naive CD8 T cells. Study-wide results and limits: Researchers report that CXCR3-positive naive cells carry more hydrophobic TRB CDR3s than CXCR3-negative naive cells.

The receptor's source is a human donor in good health. Some clones in this sample may be carry-over from other donors' samples. The chain couples TRBV12-3 or TRBV12-4 to TRBJ2-5; TCRdb's D call of TRBD2 is untestable without DNA. Sequencing was done on a sample of naive CXCR3+ CD8+ T cells from blood. Subset of the sample: CD45RO-CCR7+CD27+CD95- naive CD8+ T cells expressing CXCR3 (TNR3+). The CDR3 here is CASSSGRLQETQYF.